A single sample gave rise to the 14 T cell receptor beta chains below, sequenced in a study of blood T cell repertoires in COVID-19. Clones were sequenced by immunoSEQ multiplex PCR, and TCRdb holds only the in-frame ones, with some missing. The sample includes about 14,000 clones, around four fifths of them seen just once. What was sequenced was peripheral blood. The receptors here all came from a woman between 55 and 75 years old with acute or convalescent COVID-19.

CDR3 protein: CASTGQGPLDAQYF. CDR3 nucleotides: TGTGCCAGCACCGGACAGGGACCTCTTGATGCGCAGTATTTT. The chain combines TRBV7-2 with TRBJ2-3; 8 bases match TRBD1. CDR3 length: 14 residues. The germline gives CDR1 SGHTA, CDR2 FQGNSA. V shed 7 bases and J 10 bases; nucleotides not matched to a gene: 13.

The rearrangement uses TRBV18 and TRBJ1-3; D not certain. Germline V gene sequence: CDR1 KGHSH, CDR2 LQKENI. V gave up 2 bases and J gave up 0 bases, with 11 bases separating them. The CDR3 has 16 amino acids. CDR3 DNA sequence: TGTGCCAGCTCACCAAGACAAACCATCTCTGGAAACACCATATATTTT. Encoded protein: CASSPRQTISGNTIYF.

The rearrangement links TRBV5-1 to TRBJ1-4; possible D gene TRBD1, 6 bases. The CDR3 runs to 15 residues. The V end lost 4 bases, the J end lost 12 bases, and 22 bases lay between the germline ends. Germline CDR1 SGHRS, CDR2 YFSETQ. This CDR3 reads CASSVLPGREGELFF. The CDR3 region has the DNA TGCGCCAGCAGCGTATTGCCCGGCAGGGAGGGGGAACTGTTTTTT. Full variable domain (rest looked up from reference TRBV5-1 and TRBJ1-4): KAGVTQTPRYLIKTRGQQVTLSCSPISGHRSVSWYQQTPGQGLQFLFEYFSETQRNKGNFPGRFSGRQFSNSRSEMNVSTLELGDSALYLCASSVLPGREGELFFGSGTQLSVL.

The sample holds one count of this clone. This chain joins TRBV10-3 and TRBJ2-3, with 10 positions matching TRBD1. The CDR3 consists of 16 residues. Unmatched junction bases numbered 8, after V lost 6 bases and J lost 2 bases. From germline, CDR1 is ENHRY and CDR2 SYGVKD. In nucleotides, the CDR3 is TGTGCCATCAGCTTCCGGACAGGGGGAACCACAGATACGCAGTATTTT. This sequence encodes CAISFRTGGTTDTQYF.

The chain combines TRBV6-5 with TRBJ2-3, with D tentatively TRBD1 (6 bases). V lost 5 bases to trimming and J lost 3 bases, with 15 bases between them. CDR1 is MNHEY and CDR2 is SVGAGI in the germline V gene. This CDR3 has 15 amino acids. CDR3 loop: CASSLHRVITDTQYF. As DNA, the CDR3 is TGTGCCAGCAGTCTCCACAGGGTAATAACAGATACGCAGTATTTT.

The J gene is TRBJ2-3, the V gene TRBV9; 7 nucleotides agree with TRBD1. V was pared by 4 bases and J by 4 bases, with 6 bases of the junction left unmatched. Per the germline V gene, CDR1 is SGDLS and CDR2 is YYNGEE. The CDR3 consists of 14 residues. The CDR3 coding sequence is TGTGCCAGCAGCTCCGGGGACAGTTCAGATACGCAGTATTTT. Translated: CASSSGDSSDTQYF.

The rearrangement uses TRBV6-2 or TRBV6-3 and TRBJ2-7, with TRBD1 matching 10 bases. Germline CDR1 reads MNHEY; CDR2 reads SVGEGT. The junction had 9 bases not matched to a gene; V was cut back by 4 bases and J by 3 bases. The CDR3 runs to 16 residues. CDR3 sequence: CASSWARTGGVYEQYF. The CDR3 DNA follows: TGTGCCAGCAGTTGGGCCCGGACAGGGGGGGTCTACGAGCAGTACTTC.

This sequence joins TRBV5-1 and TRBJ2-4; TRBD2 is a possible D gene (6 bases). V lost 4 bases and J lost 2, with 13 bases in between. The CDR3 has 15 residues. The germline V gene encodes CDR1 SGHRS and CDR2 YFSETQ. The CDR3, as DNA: TGCGCCAGCAGCCCGTTCGGGGGAACCAAAAACATTCAGTACTTC. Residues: CASSPFGGTKNIQYF.

CDR3 region: CASSPYAKDQPQHF. DNA of the CDR3: TGTGCCAGCAGTCCCTATGCGAAAGATCAGCCCCAGCATTTT. The rearrangement links TRBV2 to TRBJ1-5; D is ambiguous. V lost 5 bases and J 5 bases, leaving 13 bases between the germline ends. In germline, CDR1 is SNHLY, CDR2 FYNNEI. The CDR3 covers 14 residues.

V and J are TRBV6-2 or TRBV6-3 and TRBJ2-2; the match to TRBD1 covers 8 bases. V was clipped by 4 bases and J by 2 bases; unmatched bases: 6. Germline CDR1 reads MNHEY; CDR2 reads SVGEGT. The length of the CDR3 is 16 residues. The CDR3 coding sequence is TGTGCCAGCAGTTCACCGGCAGGGGGCAACACCGGGGAGCTGTTTTTT. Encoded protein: CASSSPAGGNTGELFF.

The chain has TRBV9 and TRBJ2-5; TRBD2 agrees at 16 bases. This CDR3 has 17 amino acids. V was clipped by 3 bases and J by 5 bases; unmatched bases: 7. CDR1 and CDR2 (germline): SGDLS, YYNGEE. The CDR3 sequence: CASSDGTSGGASETQYF. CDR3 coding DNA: TGTGCCAGCAGCGACGGGACTAGCGGGGGGGCATCGGAGACCCAGTACTTC.

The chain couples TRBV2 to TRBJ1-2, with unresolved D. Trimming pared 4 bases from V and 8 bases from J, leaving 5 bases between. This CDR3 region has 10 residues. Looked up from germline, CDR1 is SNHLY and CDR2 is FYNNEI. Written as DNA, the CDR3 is TGTGCCAGCAGTGTCGGGGGCTACACCTTC. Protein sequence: CASSVGGYTF. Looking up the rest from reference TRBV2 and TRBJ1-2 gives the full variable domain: EPEVTQTPSHQVTQMGQEVILRCVPISNHLYFYWYRQILGQKVEFLVSFYNNEISEKSEIFDDQFSVERPDGSNFTLKIRSTKLEDSAMYFCASSVGGYTFGSGTRLTVV.

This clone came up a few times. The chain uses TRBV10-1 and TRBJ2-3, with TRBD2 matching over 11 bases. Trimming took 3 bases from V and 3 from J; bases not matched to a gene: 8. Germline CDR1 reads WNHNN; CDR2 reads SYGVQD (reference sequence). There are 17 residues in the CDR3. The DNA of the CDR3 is TGCGCCAGCAGTGACTCACTAGCGGGAGATGGTACAGATACGCAGTATTTT. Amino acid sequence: CASSDSLAGDGTDTQYF.

The CDR3 loop is CTSSHHRGLAKNIQYF. CDR3 bases: TGCACCAGCAGCCACCATCGGGGTCTAGCCAAAAACATTCAGTACTTC. V is TRBV1 and J is TRBJ2-4; the table assigns TRBD2, which was not confirmed against the DNA. TRBV1 is described as a pseudogene. The CDR3 extends over 16 amino acids.